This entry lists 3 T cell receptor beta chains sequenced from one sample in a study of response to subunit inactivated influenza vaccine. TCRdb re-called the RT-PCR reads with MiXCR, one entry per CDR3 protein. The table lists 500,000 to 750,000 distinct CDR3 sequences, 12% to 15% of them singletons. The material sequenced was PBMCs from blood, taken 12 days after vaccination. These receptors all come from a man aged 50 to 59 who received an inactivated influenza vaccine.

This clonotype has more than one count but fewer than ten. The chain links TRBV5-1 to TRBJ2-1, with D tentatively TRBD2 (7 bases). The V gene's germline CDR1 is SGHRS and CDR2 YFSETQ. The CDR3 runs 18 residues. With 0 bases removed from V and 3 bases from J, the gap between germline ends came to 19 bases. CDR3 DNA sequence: TGCGCCAGCAGCTTGGCCCGGGTCGGGGGGCCACACTACAATGAGCAGTTCTTC. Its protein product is CASSLARVGGPHYNEQFF. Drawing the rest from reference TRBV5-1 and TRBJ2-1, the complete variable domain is KAGVTQTPRYLIKTRGQQVTLSCSPISGHRSVSWYQQTPGQGLQFLFEYFSETQRNKGNFPGRFSGRQFSNSRSEMNVSTLELGDSALYLCASSLARVGGPHYNEQFFGPGTRLTVL.

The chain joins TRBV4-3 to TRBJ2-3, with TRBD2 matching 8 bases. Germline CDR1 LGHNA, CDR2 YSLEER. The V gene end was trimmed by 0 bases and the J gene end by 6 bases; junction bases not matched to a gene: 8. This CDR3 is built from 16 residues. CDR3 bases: TGCGCCAGCAGCCAAGAAGACGGGGGGGCGAGGGATACGCAGTATTTT. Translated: CASSQEDGGARDTQYF.

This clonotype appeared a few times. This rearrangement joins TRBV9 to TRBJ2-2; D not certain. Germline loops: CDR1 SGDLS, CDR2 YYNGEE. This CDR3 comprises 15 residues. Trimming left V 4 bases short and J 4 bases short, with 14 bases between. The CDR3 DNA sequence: TGTGCCAGCAGCACCAACTCGGATATCACCGGGGAGCTGTTTTTT. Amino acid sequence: CASSTNSDITGELFF. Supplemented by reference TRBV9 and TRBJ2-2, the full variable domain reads DSGVTQTPKHLITATGQRVTLRCSPRSGDLSVYWYQQSLDQGLQFLIQYYNGEERAKGNILERFSAQQFPDLHSELNLSSLELGDSALYFCASSTNSDITGELFFGEGSRLTVL.